The 28 T cell receptor beta chains below were found in one sample sequenced in a study of human thymus T cells. The method was immunoSEQ multiplex PCR; TCRdb's version includes in-frame clones alone and lacks a portion of them. Among about 78,000 clones, roughly 97% were seen once, and the ten largest hold roughly 0.028%. The study used thymus tissue resected during corrective heart surgery. Material for sequencing was thymus tissue. These receptors were taken from a boy in the first two years of life with a congenital heart defect but otherwise immunologically healthy.

This sequence joins TRBV6-6 and TRBJ1-5; the D gene is possibly TRBD1 (5 bases). The CDR3 covers 14 residues. The germline V and J ends were trimmed by 6 bases and 0 bases, with 9 bases remaining between them. Per germline, CDR1 MNHNY and CDR2 SVGAGI (reference sequence). Here the CDR3 DNA reads TGTGCCAGCAGGGAGGGGTATAGCAATCAGCCCCAGCATTTT. Translation gives CASREGYSNQPQHF.

The rearrangement links TRBV6-6 to TRBJ1-5; possible D gene TRBD1, 6 bases. CDR1 is MNHNY, CDR2 SVGAGI, per germline (reference sequence). The CDR3 consists of 14 residues. The V gene lost 8 bases and the J gene lost 5 bases, with 16 bases spanning the gap. CDR3 loop: CASADQGRDQPQHF. In nucleotides, the CDR3 is TGTGCCAGCGCCGATCAGGGGCGGGATCAGCCCCAGCATTTT.

This chain connects TRBV4-1 to TRBJ2-1; no definite D call. Deletions cut 4 bases from V and 8 bases from J, with 15 bases between. The CDR3 totals 14 residues. In germline, CDR1 is MGHRA, CDR2 YSYEKL. This CDR3 is CASSPTTTGDEQFF. The CDR3 region has the DNA TGCGCCAGCAGCCCGACCACGACCGGCGATGAGCAGTTCTTC.

This clone was seen just once. This chain links TRBV5-6 with TRBJ1-2, with 8 bases lining up with TRBD1. Germline loops: CDR1 SGHDT, CDR2 YYEEEE. CDR3 size: 15 residues. V shed 4 bases, J shed 8 bases, and the junction held 13 bases outside the gene matches. This CDR3 is CASSPGDRPTWGYTF. The CDR3 bases are TGTGCCAGCAGCCCCGGGGACAGGCCCACTTGGGGCTACACCTTC.

This chain joins TRBV27 and TRBJ1-1; 8 positions match TRBD1. The V and J ends lost 4 bases and 6 bases, in that order; junction bases with no gene match: 19. The germline V gene has CDR1 MNHEY and CDR2 SMNVEV (reference sequence). The CDR3 is 18 amino acids. The CDR3 bases are TGTGCCAGCAGTTCGACATTCCGGGACAGGTGCTTGGGAGCTGAAGCTTTCTTT. This sequence encodes CASSSTFRDRCLGAEAFF.

This clone has a handful of counts. V and J are TRBV29-1 and TRBJ1-1; 7 positions match TRBD1. V gave up 0 bases and J gave up 4 bases; unmatched junction bases: 8. The CDR3 contains 15 residues. Germline CDR1 reads SQVTM; CDR2 reads ANQGSEA. The CDR3 nucleotides are TGCAGCGTTGAAGATGTGAGGGGGCCGGGCACTGAAGCTTTCTTT. Translation: CSVEDVRGPGTEAFF. The full variable domain, rest sourced from reference TRBV29-1 and TRBJ1-1, is SAVISQKPSRDICQRGTSLTIQCQVDSQVTMMFWYRQQPGQSLTLIATANQGSEATYESGFVIDKFPISRPNLTFSTLTVSNMSPEDSSIYLCSVEDVRGPGTEAFFGQGTRLTVV.

The chain couples TRBV25-1 to TRBJ1-1, with D perhaps TRBD1 (5 bases). The V gene lost 3 bases and the J gene lost 0 bases, with 11 bases spanning the gap. Germline CDR1 is MGHDK and CDR2 is SYGVNS. There are 15 residues in the CDR3. For the CDR3, the DNA is TGTGCCAGCAGTGACTCAGGGCCCATGAACACTGAAGCTTTCTTT. Translated, it gives CASSDSGPMNTEAFF.

The V and J genes are TRBV4-3 and TRBJ1-2, with D possibly TRBD1 on 5 matching bases. CDR1 and CDR2 (germline): LGHNA, YSLEER. This CDR3 region has 16 residues. V gave up 4 bases and J gave up 3 bases, with 18 bases separating them. The chain's CDR3 is CASSPWSQGSDYGYTF. The CDR3 region has the DNA TGCGCCAGCAGCCCATGGAGCCAGGGTTCTGACTATGGCTACACCTTC.

The rearrangement links TRBV28 to TRBJ2-5; D remains unclear. This CDR3 comprises 13 residues. CDR1 and CDR2 (germline): MDHEN, SYDVKM. The V gene lost 0 bases and the J gene lost 11 bases, with 13 bases spanning the gap. The CDR3 sequence: CASSLWGSYSQYF. The CDR3 coding sequence is TGTGCCAGCAGTTTATGGGGTAGCTATAGTCAGTACTTC.

The J gene is TRBJ2-1, the V gene TRBV15; D is perhaps TRBD2 (7 bases). CDR3 length: 16 amino acids. Germline-derived CDR1 and CDR2 are LNHNV and YYDKDF (reference sequence). V lost 0 bases and J lost 8, with 17 bases in between. The CDR3 nucleotides are TGTGCCACCAGCAGAGATACGTGGGGGGGCCGGGATGAGCAGTTCTTC. Translating it yields CATSRDTWGGRDEQFF.

V gene TRBV25-1 combines with J gene TRBJ2-1, with D maybe TRBD1 (6 bases). Trimming pared 8 bases from V and 4 bases from J, leaving 9 bases between. CDR1 MGHDK and CDR2 SYGVNS come from the germline V gene. This CDR3 has 12 amino acids. Written as DNA, the CDR3 is TGTGCCAGCGGGGGCAGGTACAATGAGCAGTTCTTC. Translation: CASGGRYNEQFF.

The chain links TRBV5-6 to TRBJ2-5, with 8 bases lining up with TRBD1. The junction had 20 bases not matched to a gene; V was cut back by 0 bases and J by 10 bases. Germline CDR1 and CDR2: SGHDT and YYEEEE. CDR3 length: 18 amino acids. DNA for the CDR3: TGTGCCAGCAGCTTGGATTATAGTTTGGACAGGGATTGGGGAGACCAGTACTTC. Its protein product is CASSLDYSLDRDWGDQYF.

This clone turned up a few times. The chain combines TRBV6-5 with TRBJ1-5; D is perhaps TRBD1 (6 bases). The CDR3 is made up of 14 amino acids. Trimming removed 6 bases at V and 11 bases at J, with 20 bases between. Germline CDR1 is MNHEY and CDR2 is SVGAGI. The DNA for the CDR3 is TGTGCCAGCAGACTTACAGGGATCGCCGGGACCCAGCATTTT. Residues: CASRLTGIAGTQHF.

This chain joins TRBV25-1 and TRBJ1-3; 8 nucleotides match TRBD1. Unmatched junction bases numbered 8, after V lost 3 bases and J lost 4 bases. The CDR3 consists of 16 residues. The germline gives CDR1 MGHDK, CDR2 SYGVNS. CDR3 sequence reads: CASSDTDRGTGNTIYF. DNA of the CDR3: TGTGCCAGCAGTGACACTGACAGGGGTACGGGAAACACCATATATTTT.

The chain is built from TRBV6-5 and TRBJ1-3; D is uncertain. The CDR3 consists of 12 residues. The ends were cut back, 9 bases at V and 0 bases at J, with 6 bases in the middle. Germline values: CDR1 MNHEY, CDR2 SVGAGI. CDR3 residues: CASWDSGNTIYF. DNA for the CDR3: TGTGCCAGTTGGGACTCTGGAAACACCATATATTTT.

The genes are TRBV6-4 and TRBJ1-2; the match to TRBD1 covers 7 bases. Trimming removed 8 bases from V and 4 bases from J; junction bases left unmatched: 13. This CDR3 is built from 15 residues. CDR1 MRHNA and CDR2 SNTAGT come from the germline V gene. CDR3 amino acids: CASVSKGAQSYGYTF. DNA for the CDR3: TGTGCCAGCGTATCTAAGGGGGCGCAGAGCTATGGCTACACCTTC.

This clone has a single count. The chain has TRBV7-2 and TRBJ1-1; D is ambiguous. The CDR3 loop spans 15 amino acids. V lost 5 bases and J 3 bases, leaving 16 bases between the germline ends. CDR1 and CDR2 (germline): SGHTA, FQGNSA. The CDR3 bases are TGTGCCAGCAGCCCGCACCCCCTGGTGGACACTGAAGCTTTCTTT. It encodes CASSPHPLVDTEAFF.

This chain uses TRBV11-2 with TRBJ1-2; D remains unclear. Trimming shortened V by 5 bases and J by 3 bases, and 16 bases separated the two germline ends. Germline V gives CDR1 SGHAT, CDR2 FQNNGV. This CDR3 has 15 amino acids. DNA of the CDR3: TGTGCCAGCAGCCCAAGCGCACGGCCCCACTATGGCTACACCTTC. Its protein product is CASSPSARPHYGYTF.

V is TRBV5-6 and J is TRBJ2-1, with TRBD2 identical over 7 bases. This CDR3 has 18 amino acids. Germline V gives CDR1 SGHDT, CDR2 YYEEEE. The V gene end was trimmed by 0 bases and the J gene end by 8 bases; junction bases not matched to a gene: 17. CDR3 residues: CASSLGGLVSGIRDEQFF. CDR3 coding DNA: TGTGCCAGCAGCTTGGGGGGCCTGGTAAGCGGGATTAGGGATGAGCAGTTCTTC. The full variable domain, with the rest looked up from reference TRBV5-6 and TRBJ2-1, is DAGVTQSPTHLIKTRGQQVTLRCSPKSGHDTVSWYQQALGQGPQFIFQYYEEEERQRGNFPDRFSGHQFPNYSSELNVNALLLGDSALYLCASSLGGLVSGIRDEQFFGPGTRLTVL.

This chain joins TRBV7-9 and TRBJ2-1, with TRBD2 matching over 7 bases. Losses at the gene ends were 1 base for V and 5 bases for J; bases not matched to a gene: 8. Germline V lookup: CDR1 SEHNR, CDR2 FQNEAQ (reference sequence). The CDR3 extends over 16 amino acids. The CDR3 sequence is CASSLVWGLYHNEQFF. The CDR3 DNA is TGTGCCAGCAGCTTAGTGTGGGGACTATACCACAATGAGCAGTTCTTC.

J is TRBJ1-1 and V is TRBV6-4, with 8 bases fitting TRBD1. The CDR3 is 14 amino acids. V was clipped by 6 bases and J by 1 base; unmatched bases: 4. The germline gives CDR1 MRHNA, CDR2 SNTAGT. Written as DNA, the CDR3 is TGTGCCAGCAGGACAGGGGTGGGGAACACTGAAGCTTTCTTT. This encodes CASRTGVGNTEAFF.

CDR3 in amino acids: CASSSGEGRAGGPNEQFF. The CDR3 region has the DNA TGCGCCAGCAGCTCTGGAGAAGGTCGGGCGGGAGGGCCGAACGAGCAGTTCTTC. The rearrangement uses TRBV5-1 and TRBJ2-1, with 9 bases matching TRBD2. Germline assignment: CDR1 SGHRS and CDR2 YFSETQ. The CDR3 consists of 18 residues. With V trimmed by 3 bases and J by 10 bases, 20 bases remained unmatched.

CDR3 nucleotide sequence: TGTGCTAGCGGACAGTATAATTCACCCCTCCACTTT. Protein product: CASGQYNSPLHF. The chain is built from TRBV12-5 and TRBJ1-6, with D possibly TRBD1 on 6 matching bases. The CDR3 is 12 amino acids. In germline, CDR1 is LGHNT, CDR2 FRNRAP. V was clipped by 9 bases and J by 4 bases, with 7 bases between them.

The V and J genes are TRBV21-1 and TRBJ2-2; the table's TRBD2 call for D was not verified on the DNA. TRBV21-1 is a pseudogene locus. The CDR3 runs 17 residues. In DNA, the CDR3 is TGTGCCAACCGGCCCTCGGGAGAGGGAGAGAACACCGGGGAGCTGTTTTTT. Translating gives CANRPSGEGENTGELFF.

The J gene is TRBJ1-6, the V gene TRBV2, with 7 bases that match TRBD1. The CDR3 totals 14 residues. The germline gives CDR1 SNHLY, CDR2 FYNNEI. V lost 4 bases to trimming and J lost 9 bases; unmatched junction nucleotides: 6. The CDR3 nucleotides read TGTGCCAGCAGTGCGGAGGGGGCAAGTTCACCCCTCCACTTT. Its translation: CASSAEGASSPLHF.

CDR3 in DNA: TGCAGCGTTGAGGTAGGGGGCGCAGCTGGGGCCAACGTCCTGACTTTC. Protein sequence: CSVEVGGAAGANVLTF. This chain joins TRBV29-1 and TRBJ2-6, with TRBD1 identical over 7 bases. V shed 3 bases and J 2 bases; nucleotides not matched to a gene: 7. Germline V gene lookup returns CDR1 SQVTM and CDR2 ANQGSEA. This CDR3 spans 16 amino acids.

This chain joins TRBV4-3 and TRBJ1-2; unclear D gene. Deletions cut 0 bases from V and 4 bases from J, with 12 bases between. There are 15 residues in the CDR3. CDR1 LGHNA and CDR2 YSLEER come from the germline V gene. The CDR3 DNA reads TGCGCCAGCAGCCAAGAGCCTGTCCAGCTCTATGGCTACACCTTC. Translated: CASSQEPVQLYGYTF.

J is TRBJ2-1 and V is TRBV6-1; no clear D gene. The CDR3 extends over 14 amino acids. Trimming removed 4 bases from V and 0 bases from J, with 7 bases in between. In germline, CDR1 is MNHNS, CDR2 SASEGT. For the CDR3, the DNA is TGTGCCAGCAGTGGGAACAGCTCCTACAATGAGCAGTTCTTC. Protein sequence: CASSGNSSYNEQFF.